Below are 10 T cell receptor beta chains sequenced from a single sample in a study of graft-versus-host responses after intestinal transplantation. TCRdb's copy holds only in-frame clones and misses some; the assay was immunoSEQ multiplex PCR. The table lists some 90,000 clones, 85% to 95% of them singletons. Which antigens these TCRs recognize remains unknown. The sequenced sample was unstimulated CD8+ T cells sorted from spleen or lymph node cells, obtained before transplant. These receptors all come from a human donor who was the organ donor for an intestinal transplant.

This CDR3 reads CASSLPLRRQYF. CDR3 DNA: TGTGCCAGTAGTCTCCCCTTACGGAGGCAGTATTTT. The V gene is TRBV19, the J gene TRBJ2-3; no definite D call. The germline V gene has CDR1 LNHDA and CDR2 SQIVND (reference sequence). Trimming pared 5 bases from V and 11 bases from J, leaving 14 bases between. This CDR3 contains 12 residues.

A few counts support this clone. DNA of the CDR3: TGTGCCAGCAGCCAGAGGACAGGGGGCAACTACGAGCAGTACTTC. Amino acids: CASSQRTGGNYEQYF. This chain joins TRBV4-2 and TRBJ2-7, with 11 bases aligning to TRBD1. V shed 3 bases and J 3 bases; nucleotides not matched to a gene: 4. Germline lookup yields CDR1 LGHNA and CDR2 YNFKEQ. The CDR3 totals 15 residues.

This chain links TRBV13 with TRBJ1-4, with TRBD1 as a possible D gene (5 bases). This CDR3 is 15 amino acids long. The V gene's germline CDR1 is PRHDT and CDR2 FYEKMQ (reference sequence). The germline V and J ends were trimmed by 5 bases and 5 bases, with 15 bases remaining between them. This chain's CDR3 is CASSPGGEGNEKLFF. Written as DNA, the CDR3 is TGTGCCAGCAGCCCTGGAGGGGAGGGGAATGAAAAACTGTTTTTT.

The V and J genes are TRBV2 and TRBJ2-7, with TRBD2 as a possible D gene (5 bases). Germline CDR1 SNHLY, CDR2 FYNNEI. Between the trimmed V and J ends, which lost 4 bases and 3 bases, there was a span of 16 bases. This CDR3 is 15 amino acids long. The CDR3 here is CASSATRGPYYEQYF. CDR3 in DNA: TGTGCCAGCAGTGCGACTCGCGGGCCCTACTACGAGCAGTACTTC.

Here the CDR3 reads CASGLVEQGRWYF. CDR3 nucleotides: TGTGCTAGTGGTTTGGTCGAACAGGGCCGCTGGTACTTC. The chain joins TRBV12-5 to TRBJ2-7; a weak D match, TRBD1 (6 bases). Between the trimmed V and J ends, which lost 0 bases and 12 bases, there was a span of 15 bases. The CDR3 length is 13 residues. Germline assignment: CDR1 LGHNT and CDR2 FRNRAP.

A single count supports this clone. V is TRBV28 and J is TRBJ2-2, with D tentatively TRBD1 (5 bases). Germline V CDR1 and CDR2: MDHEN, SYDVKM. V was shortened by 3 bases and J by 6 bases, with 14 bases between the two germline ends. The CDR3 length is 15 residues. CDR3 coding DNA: TGTGCCAGCAGTTTTCGAGGACAAAGGGCCGGGGAGCTGTTTTTT. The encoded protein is CASSFRGQRAGELFF.

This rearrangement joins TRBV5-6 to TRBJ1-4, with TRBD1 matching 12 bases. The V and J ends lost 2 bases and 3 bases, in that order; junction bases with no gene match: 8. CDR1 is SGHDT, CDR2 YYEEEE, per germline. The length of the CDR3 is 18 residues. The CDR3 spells CASSFWDRGLYANEKLFF. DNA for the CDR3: TGTGCCAGCAGCTTTTGGGACAGGGGGCTTTACGCTAATGAAAAACTGTTTTTT.

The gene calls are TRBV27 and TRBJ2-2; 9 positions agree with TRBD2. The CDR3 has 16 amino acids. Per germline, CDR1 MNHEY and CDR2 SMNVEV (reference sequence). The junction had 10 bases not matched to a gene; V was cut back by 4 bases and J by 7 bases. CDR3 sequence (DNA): TGTGCCAGCAGTTATCAAGCGGGGGGCCTGGGCGGGGAGCTGTTTTTT. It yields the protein CASSYQAGGLGGELFF.

CDR3: CASSYGLKTGNNEQFF. Written as DNA, the CDR3 is TGTGCCAGCAGTTACGGCTTAAAGACAGGGAACAATGAGCAGTTCTTC. The chain employs TRBV6-5 and TRBJ2-1; TRBD1 matches at 7 bases. The germline CDR1 and CDR2 sequences are MNHEY and SVGAGI. Unmatched junction bases numbered 9, after V lost 2 bases and J lost 5 bases. This CDR3 is 16 amino acids long.

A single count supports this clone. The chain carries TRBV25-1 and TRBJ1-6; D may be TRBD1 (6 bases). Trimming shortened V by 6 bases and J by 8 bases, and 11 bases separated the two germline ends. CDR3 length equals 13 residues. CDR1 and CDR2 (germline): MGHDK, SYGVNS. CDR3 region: CASSTGSYSPLHF. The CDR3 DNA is TGTGCCAGCAGCACAGGGTCTTATTCACCCCTCCACTTT.